A selection of T cell receptor beta chains follows, all from one sample in a study of cytomegalovirus exposure and HLA in healthy donors. Libraries were prepared by immunoSEQ multiplex PCR; TCRdb keeps only in-frame clonotypes and omits some of them. The table records approximately 130,000 clones, about four fifths of them present only once. Sequencing was performed on PBMCs. The receptors stem from a man younger than 40 in good health and CMV-seronegative. The CDR3 runs from the conserved cysteine through the conserved F or W. Each record gives: V gene, J gene, D gene, clone size, CDR3 DNA, CDR3 protein. The D gene is left open where the match is weak. Some rows mark clone size as missing; the rest say once, few, many or name a class of expanded clone.

V gene: TRBV30
J gene: TRBJ1-1
D gene: .
clone size: .
CDR3 DNA: TGTGCCTGGAGCGCAGGGTTACAGGTCTACACTGAAGCTTTCTTT
CDR3 protein: CAWSAGLQVYTEAFF

V gene: TRBV28
J gene: TRBJ2-7
D gene: TRBD1
clone size: few
CDR3 DNA: TGTGCCAGCAGTTTTGACCGGGACAGTCCTGTTATATCCTACGAGCAGTACTTC
CDR3 protein: CASSFDRDSPVISYEQYF

V gene: TRBV4-3
J gene: TRBJ1-4
D gene: TRBD1
clone size: .
CDR3 DNA: TGCGCCAGCAGCCAATTTCTTTCCGGGACAGCCGCCACCGCAGATAATGAAAAACTGTTTTTT
CDR3 protein: CASSQFLSGTAATADNEKLFF

V gene: TRBV18
J gene: TRBJ1-5
D gene: TRBD1
clone size: .
CDR3 DNA: TGTGCCAGCTCCCCCGGGACAGGGGGCGGTCAGCCCCAGCATTTT
CDR3 protein: CASSPGTGGGQPQHF

V gene: TRBV5-1
J gene: TRBJ1-5
D gene: TRBD1
clone size: .
CDR3 DNA: TGCGCCAGCAGCACCGGGACAGGAGATCAGCCCCAGCATTTT
CDR3 protein: CASSTGTGDQPQHF

V gene: TRBV7-9
J gene: TRBJ2-3
D gene: .
clone size: .
CDR3 DNA: TGTGCCAGCAGCTCCAGACTTAGCACAGATACGCAGTATTTT
CDR3 protein: CASSSRLSTDTQYF

V gene: TRBV7-9
J gene: TRBJ2-7
D gene: .
clone size: few
CDR3 DNA: TGTGCCAGCAGCTTAACAGGGTGGGTCTACGAGCAGTACTTC
CDR3 protein: CASSLTGWVYEQYF

V gene: TRBV9
J gene: TRBJ2-1
D gene: .
clone size: .
CDR3 DNA: TGTGCCAGCAGCGTGCAGCGTGACGGAGGGGTTCTATACAATGAGCAGTTCTTC
CDR3 protein: CASSVQRDGGVLYNEQFF

V gene: TRBV19
J gene: TRBJ1-2
D gene: TRBD1
clone size: .
CDR3 DNA: TGTGCCAGTAGCGAAGACAGGGGGCTACGCGGCTACACCTTC
CDR3 protein: CASSEDRGLRGYTF

V gene: TRBV6-5
J gene: TRBJ1-2
D gene: TRBD1
clone size: .
CDR3 DNA: TGTGCCAGCAGTCCAGGGACAGGCCAGCATGGCTACACCTTC
CDR3 protein: CASSPGTGQHGYTF

V gene: TRBV12-1
J gene: TRBJ1-1
D gene: .
clone size: .
CDR3 DNA: TGTGCCAGCAGCTTTCGCAGGGGGACTGAAGCTTTCTTT
CDR3 protein: CASSFRRGTEAFF

V gene: TRBV28
J gene: TRBJ2-7
D gene: .
clone size: .
CDR3 DNA: TGTGCCAGCAGTTTGTCCAGCTACGAGCAGTACTTC
CDR3 protein: CASSLSSYEQYF

V gene: TRBV29-1
J gene: TRBJ2-3
D gene: .
clone size: .
CDR3 DNA: TGCAGCGTTCGGCAGGGAACAGATACGCAGTATTTT
CDR3 protein: CSVRQGTDTQYF

V gene: TRBV6-1
J gene: TRBJ2-5
D gene: TRBD1
clone size: .
CDR3 DNA: TGTGCCAGCAGTTCACGCACAGGGGGGCGAGAGACCCAGTACTTC
CDR3 protein: CASSSRTGGRETQYF